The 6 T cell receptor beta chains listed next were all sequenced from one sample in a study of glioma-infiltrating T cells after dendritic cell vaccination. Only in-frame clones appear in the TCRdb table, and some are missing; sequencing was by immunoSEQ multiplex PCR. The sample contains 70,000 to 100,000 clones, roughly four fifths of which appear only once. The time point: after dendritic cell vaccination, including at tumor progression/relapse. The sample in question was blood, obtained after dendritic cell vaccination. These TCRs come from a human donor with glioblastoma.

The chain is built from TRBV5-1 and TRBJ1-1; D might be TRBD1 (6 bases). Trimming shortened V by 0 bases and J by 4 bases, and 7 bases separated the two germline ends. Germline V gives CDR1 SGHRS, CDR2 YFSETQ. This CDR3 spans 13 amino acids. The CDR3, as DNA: TGCGCCAGCAGCTTGGAAGGGGGCACTGAAGCTTTCTTT. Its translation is CASSLEGGTEAFF.

CDR3 region: CASSQDADRGRGYTF. The DNA for the CDR3 is TGTGCCAGCAGCCAAGATGCCGACAGGGGGCGAGGCTACACCTTC. V gene TRBV4-2 combines with J gene TRBJ1-2; the match to TRBD1 covers 10 bases. This CDR3 is 15 amino acids long. Losses at the gene ends were 0 bases for V and 8 bases for J; bases not matched to a gene: 6. Per the germline V gene, CDR1 is LGHNA and CDR2 is YNFKEQ.

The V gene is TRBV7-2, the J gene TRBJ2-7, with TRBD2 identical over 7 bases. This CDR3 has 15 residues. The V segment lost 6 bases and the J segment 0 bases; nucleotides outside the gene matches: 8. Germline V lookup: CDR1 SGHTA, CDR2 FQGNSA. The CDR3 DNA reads TGTGCCAGCAGTCCGGTCGGGGGGAACTCCTACGAGCAGTACTTC. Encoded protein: CASSPVGGNSYEQYF.

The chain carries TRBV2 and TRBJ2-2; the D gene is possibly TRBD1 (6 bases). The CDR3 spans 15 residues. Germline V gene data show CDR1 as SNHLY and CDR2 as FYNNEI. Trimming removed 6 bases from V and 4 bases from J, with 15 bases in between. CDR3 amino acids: CASSPAGTSTGELFF. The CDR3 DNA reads TGTGCCAGCAGCCCCGCCGGGACATCCACCGGGGAGCTGTTTTTT.

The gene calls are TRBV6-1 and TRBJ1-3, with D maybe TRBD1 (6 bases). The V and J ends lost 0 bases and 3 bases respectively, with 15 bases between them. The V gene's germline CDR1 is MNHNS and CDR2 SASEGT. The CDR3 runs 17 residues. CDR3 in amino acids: CASSEAVGGGYGNTIYF. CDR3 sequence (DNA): TGTGCCAGCAGTGAAGCGGTGGGAGGGGGGTATGGAAACACCATATATTTT.

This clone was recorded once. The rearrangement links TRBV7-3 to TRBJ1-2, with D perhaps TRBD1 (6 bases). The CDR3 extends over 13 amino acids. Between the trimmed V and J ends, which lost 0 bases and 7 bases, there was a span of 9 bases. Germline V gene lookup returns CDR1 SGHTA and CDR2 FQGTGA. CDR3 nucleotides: TGTGCCAGCAGCTTAACGCAGGGGTTTGGCTACACCTTC. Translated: CASSLTQGFGYTF. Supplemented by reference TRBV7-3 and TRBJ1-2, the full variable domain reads GAGVSQTPSNKVTEKGKYVELRCDPISGHTALYWYRQSLGQGPEFLIYFQGTGAADDSGLPNDRFFAVRPEGSVSTLKIQRTERGDSAVYLCASSLTQGFGYTFGSGTRLTVV.